A single sample gave rise to the 27 T cell receptor beta chains below, sequenced in a study of cytotoxic CD8 clonotypes in ibrutinib-treated CLL. Profiling relied on immunoSEQ multiplex PCR, and the TCRdb table lists in-frame clones only, not all of them. Here the sample spans about 300,000 clones, 70% to 80% being singletons. Sequences were derived from PBMCs, sampled at disease progression, from a patient treated with ibrutinib. All receptors come from a human donor with chronic lymphocytic leukemia.

The CDR3 reads CTGLGNEIGTQYF. The CDR3 DNA follows: TGCACCGGACTAGGCAATGAGATCGGTACGCAGTATTTT. The V gene is TRBV5-1, the J gene TRBJ2-3; TRBD2 matches 7 bases. The CDR3 consists of 13 residues. CDR1 and CDR2 (germline): SGHRS, YFSETQ.

The chain joins TRBV6-5 to TRBJ1-6; D not resolved. V lost 5 bases, J lost 5 bases, and 4 bases lay in between. This CDR3 spans 12 amino acids. Looked up from germline, CDR1 is MNHEY and CDR2 is SVGAGI. This chain's CDR3 is CASSHNNSPLHF. In DNA form, the CDR3 reads TGTGCCAGCAGTCACAATAATTCACCCCTCCACTTT.

The chain employs TRBV11-2 and TRBJ2-1, with TRBD2 as a possible D gene (7 bases). The CDR3 runs to 15 residues. With 11 bases removed from V and 3 bases from J, the gap between germline ends came to 20 bases. Germline lookup yields CDR1 SGHAT and CDR2 FQNNGV. The DNA of the CDR3 is TGTGCCGTCACAGAACGGGGGGCATACTACAATGAGCAGTTCTTC. This codes for CAVTERGAYYNEQFF.

J is TRBJ1-5 and V is TRBV25-1; tentatively, D is TRBD1 (6 bases). CDR1 MGHDK and CDR2 SYGVNS come from the germline V gene. Trimming took 4 bases from V and 3 from J, leaving 13 bases between them. This CDR3 is built from 15 residues. The CDR3, as DNA: TGTGCCAGCAGTGTCCGCAGGGACAACAATCAGCCCCAGCATTTT. Translated, it gives CASSVRRDNNQPQHF.

This sequence joins TRBV7-3 and TRBJ1-1; 9 bases agree with TRBD1. The ends lost 5 bases at V and 5 bases at J; junction bases unmatched: 6. The CDR3 has 14 amino acids. Per the germline V gene, CDR1 is SGHTA and CDR2 is FQGTGA. The DNA for the CDR3 is TGTGCCAGCAGCCGGGACAGGGTTTCTACTGAAGCTTTCTTT. The encoded protein is CASSRDRVSTEAFF.

The V and J genes are TRBV10-1 and TRBJ2-2; D is unresolved. Germline-derived CDR1 and CDR2 are WNHNN and SYGVQD (reference sequence). CDR3 length: 13 amino acids. Trimming removed 1 base at V and 7 bases at J, with 7 bases between. The chain's CDR3 is CASSELEFGELFF. In nucleotides, the CDR3 is TGCGCCAGCAGTGAGTTGGAGTTCGGGGAGCTGTTTTTT.

The chain joins TRBV5-1 to TRBJ2-1; possibly TRBD1 for D (5 bases). Trimming removed 0 bases from V and 0 bases from J, with 19 bases in between. Germline values: CDR1 SGHRS, CDR2 YFSETQ. The CDR3 loop spans 19 amino acids. The CDR3 is CASSLALTLTGSSYNEQFF. The CDR3 nucleotides are TGCGCCAGCAGCTTGGCCTTAACCTTAACAGGTAGCTCCTACAATGAGCAGTTCTTC. The full variable domain, its missing parts supplied by reference TRBV5-1 and TRBJ2-1, is KAGVTQTPRYLIKTRGQQVTLSCSPISGHRSVSWYQQTPGQGLQFLFEYFSETQRNKGNFPGRFSGRQFSNSRSEMNVSTLELGDSALYLCASSLALTLTGSSYNEQFFGPGTRLTVL.

This rearrangement joins TRBV18 to TRBJ2-3, with 9 bases lining up with TRBD1. CDR1 KGHSH and CDR2 LQKENI come from the germline V gene. After removal of 4 bases from V and 6 bases from J, the junction contained 5 bases not matched to a gene. The CDR3 spans 14 residues. The CDR3 reads CASSLGQGEDTQYF. For the CDR3, the DNA is TGTGCCAGCTCACTGGGACAGGGTGAGGATACGCAGTATTTT. The whole variable domain, remainder taken from reference TRBV18 and TRBJ2-3, is NAGVMQNPRHLVRRRGQEARLRCSPMKGHSHVYWYRQLPEEGLKFMVYLQKENIIDESGMPKERFSAEFPKEGPSILRIQQVVRGDSAAYFCASSLGQGEDTQYFGPGTRLTVL.

The V gene is TRBV5-1, the J gene TRBJ2-1; TRBD2 aligns across 8 bases. This CDR3 comprises 16 residues. With 0 bases clipped from V and 1 base from J, the junction kept 3 bases outside the gene matches. Germline CDR1 SGHRS, CDR2 YFSETQ. CDR3 in DNA: TGCGCCAGCAGCTTGGGTCCTAGCGGGTCCTACAATGAGCAGTTCTTC. Its protein product is CASSLGPSGSYNEQFF. Full variable domain (missing parts from reference TRBV5-1 and TRBJ2-1): KAGVTQTPRYLIKTRGQQVTLSCSPISGHRSVSWYQQTPGQGLQFLFEYFSETQRNKGNFPGRFSGRQFSNSRSEMNVSTLELGDSALYLCASSLGPSGSYNEQFFGPGTRLTVL.

The chain couples TRBV5-8 to TRBJ1-1, with D unresolved. The germline gives CDR1 SGHTS, CDR2 YDEGEE. The CDR3 has 16 amino acids. V dropped 1 base and J dropped 0 bases, with 13 bases sitting between them. Written as DNA, the CDR3 is TGTGCCAGCAGCTTGAGTCTCACGGGTTTGAACACTGAAGCTTTCTTT. Its protein is CASSLSLTGLNTEAFF.

J is TRBJ2-3 and V is TRBV7-8; 7 bases agree with TRBD2. This CDR3 contains 16 residues. V was pared by 4 bases and J by 2 bases, with 9 bases of the junction left unmatched. Germline-derived CDR1 and CDR2 are SGHVS and FQNEAQ. The CDR3 loop is CASSSGGGPNTDTQYF. CDR3 sequence (DNA): TGTGCCAGCAGCTCCGGCGGGGGACCCAACACAGATACGCAGTATTTT.

The V gene is TRBV4-1, the J gene TRBJ1-6, with D unresolved. CDR3 length: 16 residues. The germline V and J ends were trimmed by 4 bases and 7 bases, with 17 bases remaining between them. Looked up from germline, CDR1 is MGHRA and CDR2 is YSYEKL. The CDR3 reads CASSPVGRPGNSPLHF. The CDR3 nucleotides are TGCGCCAGCAGCCCAGTTGGCAGGCCGGGCAATTCACCCCTCCACTTT.

The CDR3 here is CASSLAGGGPGQFTDTQYF. For the CDR3, the DNA is TGTGCCAGCAGCTTAGCGGGGGGCGGTCCCGGACAGTTCACAGATACGCAGTATTTT. The rearrangement uses TRBV7-2 and TRBJ2-3; either TRBD1 or TRBD2 may fit D (6 bases each). V lost 0 bases and J 2 bases, leaving 21 bases between the germline ends. There are 19 residues in the CDR3. Per the germline V gene, CDR1 is SGHTA and CDR2 is FQGNSA.

The chain combines TRBV29-1 with TRBJ2-1; D ambiguous. V was clipped by 7 bases and J by 9 bases, with 19 bases between them. The CDR3 length is 13 residues. Per germline, CDR1 SQVTM and CDR2 ANQGSEA. The CDR3 protein is CSAAVRTHGEQFF. CDR3 DNA sequence: TGCAGCGCCGCAGTCCGGACGCACGGTGAGCAGTTCTTC.

This chain joins TRBV7-8 and TRBJ1-2; D unclear. The CDR3 totals 13 residues. Deletions cut 3 bases from V and 4 bases from J, with 9 bases between. The germline V gene encodes CDR1 SGHVS and CDR2 FQNEAQ. CDR3 in amino acids: CASSLRIPYGYTF. The CDR3 DNA reads TGTGCCAGCAGCTTGAGGATCCCCTATGGCTACACCTTC.

This rearrangement joins TRBV19 to TRBJ2-7; 7 nucleotides align to TRBD1. This CDR3 has 17 amino acids. V shed 1 base, J shed 0 bases, and the junction held 9 bases outside the gene matches. The germline V gene encodes CDR1 LNHDA and CDR2 SQIVND (reference sequence). The CDR3 region is CASSIVVPAGGSYEQYF. The CDR3 DNA follows: TGTGCCAGTAGTATAGTGGTCCCCGCAGGGGGCTCCTACGAGCAGTACTTC.

As for this clone: This same CDR3 is encoded by further DNA sequences in the sample. The J gene is TRBJ1-1, the V gene TRBV7-2; D is unresolved. The V end lost 0 bases, the J end lost 0 bases, and 2 bases lay between the germline ends. The CDR3 covers 13 residues. CDR1 is SGHTA and CDR2 is FQGNSA in the germline V gene. CDR3 amino acids: CASSLALNTEAFF. CDR3 DNA: TGTGCCAGCAGCTTAGCCCTGAACACTGAAGCTTTCTTT. The full variable domain, completed using reference TRBV7-2 and TRBJ1-1, is GAGVSQSPSNKVTEKGKDVELRCDPISGHTALYWYRQSLGQGLEFLIYFQGNSAPDKSGLPSDRFSAERTGGSVSTLTIQRTQQEDSAVYLCASSLALNTEAFFGQGTRLTVV.

This clone was found a few times. This chain joins TRBV14 and TRBJ1-2; 7 nucleotides match TRBD1. Germline V gene sequence: CDR1 SGHDN, CDR2 FVKESK. J lost 1 base, V lost 4 bases, and 12 bases had no gene match. This CDR3 is 17 amino acids long. The CDR3 DNA is TGTGCCAGCAGCCTACAAAATTGGGACAGCATTAACTATGGCTACACCTTC. Translated: CASSLQNWDSINYGYTF.

The chain employs TRBV9 and TRBJ2-3; 11 nucleotides agree with TRBD2. CDR1 is SGDLS and CDR2 is YYNGEE in the germline V gene. V lost 0 bases to trimming and J lost 4 bases; unmatched junction nucleotides: 10. The CDR3 consists of 18 residues. CDR3 region: CASSVVSGGAVLADTQYF. The CDR3 bases are TGTGCCAGCAGCGTAGTTAGCGGGGGGGCTGTATTGGCAGATACGCAGTATTTT.

Written as DNA, the CDR3 is TGCAGCGTTGGGGGAGGGAGGACTGAAGCTTTCTTT. Encoded protein: CSVGGGRTEAFF. The chain couples TRBV29-1 to TRBJ1-1; unclear D gene. Trimming pared 4 bases from V and 5 bases from J, leaving 11 bases between. The CDR3 spans 12 residues. Germline V gene data show CDR1 as SQVTM and CDR2 as ANQGSEA.

The chain has TRBV15 and TRBJ2-3; 8 bases are shared with TRBD2. Per the germline V gene, CDR1 is LNHNV and CDR2 is YYDKDF (reference sequence). The junction had 6 bases not matched to a gene; V was cut back by 0 bases and J by 1 base. This CDR3 comprises 17 residues. The CDR3 sequence: CATSREQAGDRTDTQYF. Here the CDR3 DNA reads TGTGCCACCAGCAGAGAGCAAGCGGGAGACCGCACAGATACGCAGTATTTT. Looking up the rest from reference TRBV15 and TRBJ2-3 gives the full variable domain: DAMVIQNPRYQVTQFGKPVTLSCSQTLNHNVMYWYQQKSSQAPKLLFHYYDKDFNNEADTPDNFQSRRPNTSFCFLDIRSPGLGDTAMYLCATSREQAGDRTDTQYFGPGTRLTVL.

V and J are TRBV15 and TRBJ2-2, with 8 bases that match TRBD1. Germline V gene data show CDR1 as LNHNV and CDR2 as YYDKDF (reference sequence). CDR3 length: 15 residues. Trimming took 3 bases from V and 5 from J; bases not matched to a gene: 5. DNA of the CDR3: TGTGCCACCAGCAGGCGGACAGGGCGTACCGGGGAGCTGTTTTTT. It specifies CATSRRTGRTGELFF.

This sequence joins TRBV18 and TRBJ2-1; TRBD1 matches 9 bases. The germline V gene encodes CDR1 KGHSH and CDR2 LQKENI. The J segment lost 6 bases and the V segment lost 4 bases, leaving 10 bases of the junction unmatched. The CDR3 has 16 amino acids. In DNA form, the CDR3 reads TGTGCCAGCTCACTCCCGACAGGGGGGAGTCCCAATGAGCAGTTCTTC. Its translation: CASSLPTGGSPNEQFF. The whole variable domain, filled in from reference TRBV18 and TRBJ2-1, reads NAGVMQNPRHLVRRRGQEARLRCSPMKGHSHVYWYRQLPEEGLKFMVYLQKENIIDESGMPKERFSAEFPKEGPSILRIQQVVRGDSAAYFCASSLPTGGSPNEQFFGPGTRLTVL.

This clone was detected a few times. The V call is TRBV14, the J call TRBJ2-3; 12 bases are shared with TRBD1. J gave up 4 bases and V 0 bases, and 5 bases lay outside the gene matches. The CDR3 length is 17 residues. Germline V lookup: CDR1 SGHDN, CDR2 FVKESK. The CDR3 protein is CASSQDLGTGGADTQYF. CDR3 sequence (DNA): TGTGCCAGCAGCCAAGATCTCGGGACAGGGGGCGCAGATACGCAGTATTTT.

V and J are TRBV27 and TRBJ2-4; D is possibly TRBD1 (6 bases). V was trimmed by 5 bases and J by 0 bases, leaving 14 bases between them. The germline gives CDR1 MNHEY, CDR2 SMNVEV (reference sequence). This CDR3 has 16 residues. CDR3 sequence: CASSPKDRLAKNIQYF. The CDR3 DNA reads as TGTGCCAGCAGTCCGAAGGACAGACTAGCCAAAAACATTCAGTACTTC.

V is TRBV7-2 and J is TRBJ2-1, with 12 bases that match TRBD2. The V segment lost 3 bases and the J segment 5 bases; nucleotides outside the gene matches: 5. From germline, CDR1 is SGHTA and CDR2 FQGNSA. The CDR3 totals 16 residues. CDR3 in DNA: TGTGCCAGCAGCTTGGCTAGCGGGAGGGGCCACAATGAGCAGTTCTTC. This translates into CASSLASGRGHNEQFF.

The V call is TRBV25-1, the J call TRBJ2-3, with a tentative D call TRBD1 (6 bases). Germline V gene lookup returns CDR1 MGHDK and CDR2 SYGVNS. The CDR3 runs to 15 residues. The V gene lost 10 bases and the J gene lost 0 bases, with 17 bases spanning the gap. Here the CDR3 reads CATRELGASTDTQYF. CDR3 nucleotides: TGTGCCACCCGAGAGCTGGGGGCGAGCACAGATACGCAGTATTTT.